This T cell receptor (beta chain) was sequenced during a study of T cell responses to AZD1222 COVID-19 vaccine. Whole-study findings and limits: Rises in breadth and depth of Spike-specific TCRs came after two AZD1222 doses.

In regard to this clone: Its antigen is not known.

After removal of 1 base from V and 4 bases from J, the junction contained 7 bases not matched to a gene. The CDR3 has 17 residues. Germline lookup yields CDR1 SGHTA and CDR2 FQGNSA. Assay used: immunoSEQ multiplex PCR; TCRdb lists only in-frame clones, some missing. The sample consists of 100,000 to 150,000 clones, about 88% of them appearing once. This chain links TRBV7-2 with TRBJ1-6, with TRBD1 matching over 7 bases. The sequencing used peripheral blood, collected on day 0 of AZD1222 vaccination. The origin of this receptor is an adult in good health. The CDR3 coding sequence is TGTGCCAGCAGCTTAGGACAGGGAAGACCTTATAATTCACCCCTCCACTTT. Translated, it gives CASSLGQGRPYNSPLHF.